This T cell receptor beta chain was identified during a study of blood T cell repertoires in COVID-19. In the study overall: The samples span acute and convalescent COVID-19 from the United States, Italy and Spain.

In the authors' workflow: Reference gene primer amplification gave nucleated cell count estimates. TCRdb keeps only in-frame clones here, not all; method: immunoSEQ multiplex PCR. V and J calls and clone size are given by that table; D and trimming were obtained from the DNA. There are around 130,000 clones in the sample; 90% occur only once, and roughly 4.5% lies in the top ten. Trimming removed 5 bases from V and 9 bases from J; junction bases left unmatched: 12. Germline V gives CDR1 SGHAT, CDR2 FQNNGV. The CDR3 covers 15 residues. The sequencing input was peripheral blood. This chain joins TRBV11-2 and TRBJ2-1; 8 positions agree with TRBD2. This receptor was taken from a man in his sixties with COVID-19, enrolled during active disease. The chain's CDR3 is CASSTGRGEHSEQFF. CDR3 DNA sequence: TGTGCCAGCAGCACCGGGAGGGGCGAACACAGTGAGCAGTTCTTC.